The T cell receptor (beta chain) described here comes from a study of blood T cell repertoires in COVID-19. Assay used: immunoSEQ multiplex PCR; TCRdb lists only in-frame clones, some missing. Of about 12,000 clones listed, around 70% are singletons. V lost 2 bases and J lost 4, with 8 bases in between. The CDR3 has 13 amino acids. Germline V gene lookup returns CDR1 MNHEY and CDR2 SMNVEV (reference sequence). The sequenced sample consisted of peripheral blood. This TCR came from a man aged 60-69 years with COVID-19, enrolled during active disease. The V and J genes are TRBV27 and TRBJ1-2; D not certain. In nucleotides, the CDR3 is TGTGCCAGCAGTTTAGGCCCCAGCTATGGCTACACCTTC. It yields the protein CASSLGPSYGYTF.